The 13 T cell receptor beta chains presented below share a single source sample, sequenced in a study of T cell responses to AZD1222 COVID-19 vaccine. TCRdb's copy holds only in-frame clones and misses some; the assay was immunoSEQ multiplex PCR. The table shows roughly 70,000 clones, with 85% occurring only once. The sequencing used peripheral blood, collected on day 0 of AZD1222 vaccination. All receptors come from an adult in good health.

The J gene is TRBJ1-1, the V gene TRBV2, with D perhaps matching TRBD1 (5 bases). This CDR3 is 12 amino acids long. Germline CDR1 SNHLY, CDR2 FYNNEI. The V and J ends lost 6 bases and 5 bases respectively, with 10 bases between them. For the CDR3, the DNA is TGTGCCAGCAGGGCGGGGGAAACTGAAGCTTTCTTT. This codes for CASRAGETEAFF.

This chain links TRBV18 with TRBJ2-5; D is uncertain. Between the trimmed V and J ends, which lost 3 bases and 5 bases, there was a span of 10 bases. Germline CDR1 and CDR2: KGHSH and LQKENI. The CDR3 is 13 residues long. The CDR3 loop is CASSPSALETQYF. The CDR3 nucleotides are TGTGCCAGCTCACCGAGTGCGTTGGAGACCCAGTACTTC.

The J gene is TRBJ2-7, the V gene TRBV23-1, with a weak D call TRBD1 (5 bases). TRBV23-1 is an ORF; its function is uncertain. This CDR3 comprises 16 residues. Trimming took 4 bases from V and 0 from J, leaving 16 bases between them. CDR3 nucleotide sequence: TGCGCCAGCAGTCCCCCCGAGCAGGGAAGCTCCTACGAGCAGTACTTC. As protein: CASSPPEQGSSYEQYF.

The chain joins TRBV24-1 to TRBJ2-2, with D hard to call. In germline, CDR1 is KGHDR, CDR2 SFDVKD. V was clipped by 7 bases and J by 7 bases, with 9 bases between them. The CDR3 runs 12 residues. CDR3: CATSRPLGELFF. CDR3 nucleotide sequence: TGTGCCACCAGCAGGCCCCTCGGGGAGCTGTTTTTT.

The chain couples TRBV19 to TRBJ2-1; perhaps TRBD1 as D (6 bases). Germline V CDR1 and CDR2: LNHDA, SQIVND (reference sequence). This CDR3 region has 13 residues. The germline V and J ends were trimmed by 6 bases and 4 bases, with 10 bases remaining between them. The CDR3 protein is CASSKTGYNEQFF. The CDR3 DNA is TGTGCCAGTAGCAAAACAGGGTACAATGAGCAGTTCTTC. The full variable domain, rest sourced from reference TRBV19 and TRBJ2-1, is DGGITQSPKYLFRKEGQNVTLSCEQNLNHDAMYWYRQDPGQGLRLIYYSQIVNDFQKGDIAEGYSVSREKKESFPLTVTSAQKNPTAFYLCASSKTGYNEQFFGPGTRLTVL.

The chain employs TRBV29-1 and TRBJ2-5, with 7 positions matching TRBD1. Losses at the gene ends were 6 bases for V and 5 bases for J; bases not matched to a gene: 12. Per the germline V gene, CDR1 is SQVTM and CDR2 is ANQGSEA. There are 14 residues in the CDR3. Here the CDR3 reads CSVGKTGARETQYF. The CDR3 DNA reads TGCAGCGTAGGGAAAACAGGGGCCCGGGAGACCCAGTACTTC. The full variable domain, in which reference TRBV29-1 and TRBJ2-5 provide the parts outside the CDR3, is SAVISQKPSRDICQRGTSLTIQCQVDSQVTMMFWYRQQPGQSLTLIATANQGSEATYESGFVIDKFPISRPNLTFSTLTVSNMSPEDSSIYLCSVGKTGARETQYFGPGTRLLVL.

The chain couples TRBV10-3 to TRBJ1-2; D is unclear. This CDR3 region has 14 residues. The germline V gene encodes CDR1 ENHRY and CDR2 SYGVKD. Trimming cost V 10 bases and J 3 bases, with 18 bases left between them. The CDR3 sequence: CATVPSVSDYGYTF. CDR3 bases: TGTGCCACCGTGCCCAGTGTGTCGGACTATGGCTACACCTTC.

This chain connects TRBV5-8 to TRBJ2-7; D might be TRBD2 (5 bases). The germline V gene encodes CDR1 SGHTS and CDR2 YDEGEE. Trimming took 4 bases from V and 4 from J, leaving 18 bases between them. The CDR3 spans 15 residues. Here the CDR3 reads CASSLSGLLQYEQYF. As DNA, the CDR3 is TGTGCCAGCAGCCTCAGTGGACTCTTGCAGTACGAGCAGTACTTC. Combining the CDR3 with reference TRBV5-8 and TRBJ2-7 gives the whole variable domain EAGVTQSPTHLIKTRGQQATLRCSPISGHTSVYWYQQALGLGLQFLLWYDEGEERNRGNFPPRFSGRQFPNYSSELNVNALELEDSALYLCASSLSGLLQYEQYFGPGTRLTVT.

The V gene is TRBV11-2, the J gene TRBJ1-2; possibly TRBD1 for D (5 bases). Trimming left V 3 bases short and J 7 bases short, with 12 bases between. Germline V gene lookup returns CDR1 SGHAT and CDR2 FQNNGV. The CDR3 runs to 13 residues. CDR3 amino acids: CASSFLRQGGYTF. The CDR3 nucleotides read TGTGCCAGCAGCTTCCTCCGCCAGGGTGGCTACACCTTC. The full variable domain, with the rest looked up from reference TRBV11-2 and TRBJ1-2, is EAGVAQSPRYKIIEKRQSVAFWCNPISGHATLYWYQQILGQGPKLLIQFQNNGVVDDSQLPKDRFSAERLKGVDSTLKIQPAKLEDSAVYLCASSFLRQGGYTFGSGTRLTVV.

This chain joins TRBV10-1 and TRBJ2-7, with D possibly matching TRBD2 (6 bases). The V end lost 11 bases, the J end lost 12 bases, and 14 bases lay between the germline ends. The germline V gene encodes CDR1 WNHNN and CDR2 SYGVQD (reference sequence). CDR3 length: 9 amino acids. CDR3 nucleotides: TGCGCCGGAGGGCCCAGGGCGTACTTC. It is translated as CAGGPRAYF.

This chain connects TRBV19 to TRBJ2-1, with D unresolved. The germline V gene encodes CDR1 LNHDA and CDR2 SQIVND (reference sequence). CDR3 length: 11 residues. Trimming took off 5 bases at V and 6 bases at J, with 5 bases between the two ends. Here the CDR3 reads CASSLSNEQFF. The CDR3 DNA sequence: TGTGCCAGTAGTCTATCCAATGAGCAGTTCTTC.

The chain recombines TRBV7-6 with TRBJ1-1; D may be TRBD1 (6 bases). The germline V gene has CDR1 SGHVS and CDR2 FNYEAQ. V gave up 1 base and J gave up 4 bases, with 13 bases separating them. This CDR3 is built from 15 residues. CDR3 region: CASSLVQGKGTEAFF. CDR3 DNA sequence: TGTGCCAGCAGCTTAGTTCAGGGGAAGGGCACTGAAGCTTTCTTT. The entire variable domain, with the rest obtained from reference TRBV7-6 and TRBJ1-1, is as follows: GAGVSQSPRYKVTKRGQDVALRCDPISGHVSLYWYRQALGQGPEFLTYFNYEAQQDKSGLPNDRFSAERPEGSISTLTIQRTEQRDSAMYRCASSLVQGKGTEAFFGQGTRLTVV.

The chain has TRBV5-5 and TRBJ2-7; tentative D call: TRBD1 (5 bases). The CDR3 is 13 amino acids. Germline CDR1 reads SGHKS; CDR2 reads YYEKEE (reference sequence). V was trimmed by 2 bases and J by 2 bases, leaving 8 bases between them. As DNA, the CDR3 is TGTGCCAGCAGCTTCGGCAGGGCCTACGAGCAGTACTTC. Translation: CASSFGRAYEQYF.